The clone carrying this T cell receptor beta chain has just a few counts. This CDR3 has 15 amino acids. After removal of 5 bases from V and 1 base from J, the junction contained 6 bases not matched to a gene. From germline, CDR1 is MNHEY and CDR2 SMNVEV (reference sequence). The sample comes from a study of T-cell memory formation after mild COVID-19. In TCRdb, the 5' RACE reads were re-called with MiXCR into one record per CDR3 protein. The table shows 400,000 to 500,000 distinct CDR3 sequences, with around 18% occurring only once. The specimen sequenced was PBMCs or a T cell subset sorted from them (not recorded which). This chain links TRBV27 with TRBJ2-7; TRBD1 agrees at 9 bases. The sequence derives from an adult woman who had mild COVID-19 (a few samples of this study predate the infection). Cell type and time point are not known. The CDR3, as DNA: TGTGCCAGCAGTGCCCGGGACAGGGTTTCCTACGAGCAGTACTTC. Amino acids: CASSARDRVSYEQYF.